One and the same sample provided the 7 T cell receptor beta chains below, sequenced in a study of PD-1 blockade in mismatch repair-deficient tumors. Sequencing used immunoSEQ multiplex PCR; TCRdb keeps in-frame clones, though not all of them. The table shows over 100,000 clones, with about 74% occurring only once. The specimen comprised peripheral blood, sampled more than 58 weeks after starting pembrolizumab. These receptors were collected from an adult with mismatch repair-deficient cancer.

The chain joins TRBV5-4 to TRBJ1-2; possible D gene TRBD1, 5 bases. The V end lost 3 bases, the J end lost 3 bases, and 9 bases lay between the germline ends. CDR1 and CDR2 from the germline V gene are SGHNT and YYREEE (reference sequence). CDR3 length: 13 amino acids. The CDR3 spells CASSSRGDYGYTF. The CDR3 nucleotides read TGTGCCAGCAGCTCGCGGGGGGACTATGGCTACACCTTC.

The rearrangement links TRBV11-3 to TRBJ2-7; 7 nucleotides agree with TRBD2. This CDR3 has 16 residues. Germline CDR1 SGHNT, CDR2 YENEEA. V lost 5 bases and J lost 0; bases outside the gene matches: 10. The CDR3 region is CASSPRGAGSSYEQYF. The CDR3 nucleotides are TGTGCCAGCAGCCCCCGTGGAGCGGGAAGCTCCTACGAGCAGTACTTC.

The genes are TRBV11-2 and TRBJ2-7; D possibly corresponds to TRBD2 (6 bases). The germline V gene has CDR1 SGHAT and CDR2 FQNNGV. V lost 5 bases to trimming and J lost 7 bases, with 27 bases between them. This CDR3 has 17 residues. For the CDR3, the DNA is TGTGCCAGCAGCCCCATTCGGTCGCGGGGACCCTTCGGGGAGCAGTACTTC. Its protein product is CASSPIRSRGPFGEQYF.

This rearrangement joins TRBV6-5 to TRBJ1-1; D might be TRBD1 (6 bases). The V gene's germline CDR1 is MNHEY and CDR2 SVGAGI. The CDR3 has 13 residues. The V gene lost 5 bases and the J gene lost 1 base, with 8 bases spanning the gap. The CDR3 DNA reads TGTGCCAGCAGTCGACAGGCGAACACTGAAGCTTTCTTT. It translates to CASSRQANTEAFF.

CDR3 sequence: CSVRQSDTYEQYF. As DNA, the CDR3 is TGCAGCGTACGACAGAGCGATACCTACGAGCAGTACTTC. The chain joins TRBV29-1 to TRBJ2-7, with D maybe TRBD1 (5 bases). Germline V gene lookup returns CDR1 SQVTM and CDR2 ANQGSEA. The ends were cut back, 6 bases at V and 2 bases at J, with 14 bases in the middle. This CDR3 is built from 13 residues.

The V and J genes are TRBV10-3 and TRBJ1-1, with 9 positions matching TRBD1. The CDR3 extends over 16 amino acids. The germline V gene encodes CDR1 ENHRY and CDR2 SYGVKD. V was clipped by 6 bases and J by 4 bases; unmatched bases: 12. Here the CDR3 reads CAISRDREVIGTEAFF. Here the CDR3 DNA reads TGTGCCATCAGCCGGGACAGGGAGGTTATTGGCACTGAAGCTTTCTTT.

V usage is TRBV4-1 and J usage is TRBJ2-3; D tentatively fits TRBD1 or TRBD2 (5 bases each). Germline V gene data show CDR1 as MGHRA and CDR2 as YSYEKL. The CDR3 consists of 17 residues. Trimming removed 5 bases at V and 1 base at J, with 19 bases between. The CDR3 bases are TGCGCCAGCAGCTCCCTATTTTTGGGGACGCGCACAGATACGCAGTATTTT. Translated, it gives CASSSLFLGTRTDTQYF.